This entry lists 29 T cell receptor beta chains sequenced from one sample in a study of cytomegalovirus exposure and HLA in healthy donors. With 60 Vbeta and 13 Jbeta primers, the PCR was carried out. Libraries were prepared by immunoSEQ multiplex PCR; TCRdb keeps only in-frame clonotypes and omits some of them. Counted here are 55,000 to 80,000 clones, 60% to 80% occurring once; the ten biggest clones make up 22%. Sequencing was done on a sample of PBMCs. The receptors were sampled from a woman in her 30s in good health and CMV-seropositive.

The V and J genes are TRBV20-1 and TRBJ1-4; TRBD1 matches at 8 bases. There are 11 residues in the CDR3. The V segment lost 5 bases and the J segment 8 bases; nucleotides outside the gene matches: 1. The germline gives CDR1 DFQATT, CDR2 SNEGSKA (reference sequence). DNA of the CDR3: TGCAGTGCTCGACAGGGGGAAAAACTGTTTTTT. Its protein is CSARQGEKLFF.

CDR3 DNA sequence: TGTGCCAGCAGCCAGGAGATCTCTGGAAACACCATATATTTT. Protein sequence: CASSQEISGNTIYF. This chain joins TRBV14 and TRBJ1-3; D unclear. Trimming cost V 3 bases and J 0 bases, with 6 bases left between them. This CDR3 region has 14 residues. Germline values: CDR1 SGHDN, CDR2 FVKESK.

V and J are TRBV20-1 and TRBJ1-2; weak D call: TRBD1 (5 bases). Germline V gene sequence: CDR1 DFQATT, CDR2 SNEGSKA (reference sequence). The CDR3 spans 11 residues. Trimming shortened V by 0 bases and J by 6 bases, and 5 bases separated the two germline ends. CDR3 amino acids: CSARDRDGYTF. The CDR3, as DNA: TGCAGTGCTAGAGACAGGGATGGCTACACCTTC.

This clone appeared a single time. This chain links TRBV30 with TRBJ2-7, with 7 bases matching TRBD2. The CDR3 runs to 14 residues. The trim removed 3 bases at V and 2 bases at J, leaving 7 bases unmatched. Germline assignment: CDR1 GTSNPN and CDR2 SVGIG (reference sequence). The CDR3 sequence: CAWRAQAGAYEQYF. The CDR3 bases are TGTGCCTGGAGAGCGCAGGCGGGAGCCTACGAGCAGTACTTC.

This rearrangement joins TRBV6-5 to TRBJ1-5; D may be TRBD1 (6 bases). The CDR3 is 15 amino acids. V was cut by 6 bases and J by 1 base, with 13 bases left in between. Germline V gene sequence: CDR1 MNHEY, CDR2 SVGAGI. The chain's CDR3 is CASSKRGLSNQPQHF. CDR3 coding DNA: TGTGCCAGCAGCAAGAGGGGGTTGAGCAATCAGCCCCAGCATTTT.

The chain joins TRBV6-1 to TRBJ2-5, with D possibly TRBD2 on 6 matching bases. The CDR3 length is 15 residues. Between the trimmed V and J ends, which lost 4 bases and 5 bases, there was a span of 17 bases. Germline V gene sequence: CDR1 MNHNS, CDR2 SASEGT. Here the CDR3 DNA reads TGTGCCAGCAGTGGAGGGAAGGCGGGATTTGAGACCCAGTACTTC. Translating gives CASSGGKAGFETQYF.

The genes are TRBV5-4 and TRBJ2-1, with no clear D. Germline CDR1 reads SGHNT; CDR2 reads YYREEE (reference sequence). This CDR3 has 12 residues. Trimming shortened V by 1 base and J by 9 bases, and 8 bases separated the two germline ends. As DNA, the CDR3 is TGTGCCAGCAGCTTGCTAAGCTCTGAGCAGTTCTTC. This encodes CASSLLSSEQFF.

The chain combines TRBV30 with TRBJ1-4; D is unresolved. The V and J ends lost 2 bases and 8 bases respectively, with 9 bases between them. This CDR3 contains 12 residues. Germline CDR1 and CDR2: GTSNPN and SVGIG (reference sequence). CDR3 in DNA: TGTGCCTGGAGTCACATCAAGGAAAAACTGTTTTTT. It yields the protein CAWSHIKEKLFF. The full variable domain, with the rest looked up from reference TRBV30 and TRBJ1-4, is SQTIHQWPATLVQPVGSPLSLECTVEGTSNPNLYWYRQAAGRGLQLLFYSVGIGQISSEVPQNLSASRPQDRQFILSSKKLLLSDSGFYLCAWSHIKEKLFFGSGTQLSVL.

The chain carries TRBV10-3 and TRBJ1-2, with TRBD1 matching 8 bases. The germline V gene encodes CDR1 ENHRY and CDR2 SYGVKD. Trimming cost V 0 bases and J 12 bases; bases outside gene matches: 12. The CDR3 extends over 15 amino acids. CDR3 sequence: CAISESSQGARTHTF. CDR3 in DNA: TGTGCCATCAGTGAGTCCTCCCAGGGGGCGCGGACCCACACCTTC.

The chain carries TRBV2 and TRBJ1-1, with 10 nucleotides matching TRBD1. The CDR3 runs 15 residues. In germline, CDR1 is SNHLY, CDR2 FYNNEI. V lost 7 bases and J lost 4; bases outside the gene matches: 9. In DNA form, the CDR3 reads TGTGCCAGCAAGAAGACAGGGGGCCGGGCCACTGAAGCTTTCTTT. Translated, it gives CASKKTGGRATEAFF. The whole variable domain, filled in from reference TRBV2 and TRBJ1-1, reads EPEVTQTPSHQVTQMGQEVILRCVPISNHLYFYWYRQILGQKVEFLVSFYNNEISEKSEIFDDQFSVERPDGSNFTLKIRSTKLEDSAMYFCASKKTGGRATEAFFGQGTRLTVV.

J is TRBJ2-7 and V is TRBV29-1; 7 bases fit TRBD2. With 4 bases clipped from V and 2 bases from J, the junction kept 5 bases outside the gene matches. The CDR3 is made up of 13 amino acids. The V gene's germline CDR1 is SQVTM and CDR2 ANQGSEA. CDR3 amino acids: CSVGLAEAYEQYF. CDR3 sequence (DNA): TGCAGCGTTGGCCTAGCGGAGGCCTACGAGCAGTACTTC.

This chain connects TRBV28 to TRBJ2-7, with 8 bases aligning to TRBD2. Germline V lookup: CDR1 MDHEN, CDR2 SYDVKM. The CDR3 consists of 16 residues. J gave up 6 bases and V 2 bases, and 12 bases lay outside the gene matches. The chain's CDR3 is CASSLVGMGAGAEQYF. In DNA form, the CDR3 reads TGTGCCAGCAGTTTAGTCGGAATGGGAGCGGGAGCCGAGCAGTACTTC.

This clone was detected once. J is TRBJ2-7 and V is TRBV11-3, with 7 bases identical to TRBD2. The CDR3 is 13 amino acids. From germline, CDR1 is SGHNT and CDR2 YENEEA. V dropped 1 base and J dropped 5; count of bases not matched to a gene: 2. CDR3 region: CASSLGTSDEQYF. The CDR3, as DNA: TGTGCCAGCAGCTTAGGAACTAGCGACGAGCAGTACTTC.

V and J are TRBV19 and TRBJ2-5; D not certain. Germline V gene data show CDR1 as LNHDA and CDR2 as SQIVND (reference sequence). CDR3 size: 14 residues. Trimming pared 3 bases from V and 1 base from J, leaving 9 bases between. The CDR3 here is CASSIGVLQETQYF. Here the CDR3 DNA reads TGTGCCAGTAGTATCGGTGTTCTCCAAGAGACCCAGTACTTC.

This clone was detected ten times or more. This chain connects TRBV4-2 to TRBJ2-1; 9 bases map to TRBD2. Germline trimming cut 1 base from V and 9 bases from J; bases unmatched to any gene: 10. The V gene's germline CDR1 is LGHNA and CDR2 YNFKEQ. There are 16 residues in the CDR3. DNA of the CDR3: TGTGCCAGCAGCCAAGTCTCAGGTAGCGGGAGTGTTGAGCAGTTCTTC. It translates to CASSQVSGSGSVEQFF.

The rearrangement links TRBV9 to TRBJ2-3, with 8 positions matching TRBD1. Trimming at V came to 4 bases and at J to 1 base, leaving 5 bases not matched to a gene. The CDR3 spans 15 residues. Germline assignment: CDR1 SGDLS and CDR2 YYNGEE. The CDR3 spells CASSPETGGTDTQYF. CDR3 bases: TGTGCCAGCAGCCCGGAGACAGGGGGCACAGATACGCAGTATTTT.

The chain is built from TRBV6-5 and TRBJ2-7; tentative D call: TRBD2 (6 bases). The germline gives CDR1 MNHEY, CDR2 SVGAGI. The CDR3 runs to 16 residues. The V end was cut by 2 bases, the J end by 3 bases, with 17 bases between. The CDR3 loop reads CASSYTLTSRGYEQYF. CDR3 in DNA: TGTGCCAGCAGTTACACCCTGACCTCGCGGGGCTACGAGCAGTACTTC.

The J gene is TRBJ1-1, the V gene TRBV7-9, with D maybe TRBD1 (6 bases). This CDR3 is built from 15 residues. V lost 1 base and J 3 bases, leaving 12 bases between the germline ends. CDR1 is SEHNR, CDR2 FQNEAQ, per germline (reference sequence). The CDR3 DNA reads TGTGCCAGCAGCTTAGAAAAGGGGGTGCACACTGAAGCTTTCTTT. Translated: CASSLEKGVHTEAFF.

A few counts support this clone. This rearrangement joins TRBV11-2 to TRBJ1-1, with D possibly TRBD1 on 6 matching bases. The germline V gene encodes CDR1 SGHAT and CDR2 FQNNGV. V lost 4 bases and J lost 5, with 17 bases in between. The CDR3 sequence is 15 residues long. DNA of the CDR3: TGTGCCAGCAGCTCTTCCGACAGGCTCAGGACTGAAGCTTTCTTT. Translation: CASSSSDRLRTEAFF. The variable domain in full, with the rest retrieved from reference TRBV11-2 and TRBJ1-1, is EAGVAQSPRYKIIEKRQSVAFWCNPISGHATLYWYQQILGQGPKLLIQFQNNGVVDDSQLPKDRFSAERLKGVDSTLKIQPAKLEDSAVYLCASSSSDRLRTEAFFGQGTRLTVV.

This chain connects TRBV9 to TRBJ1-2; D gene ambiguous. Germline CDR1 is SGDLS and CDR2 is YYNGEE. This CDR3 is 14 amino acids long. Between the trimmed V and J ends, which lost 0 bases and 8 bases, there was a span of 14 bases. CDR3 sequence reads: CASSVGSGLLGYTF. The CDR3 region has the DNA TGTGCCAGCAGCGTAGGTTCTGGTCTATTGGGCTACACCTTC.

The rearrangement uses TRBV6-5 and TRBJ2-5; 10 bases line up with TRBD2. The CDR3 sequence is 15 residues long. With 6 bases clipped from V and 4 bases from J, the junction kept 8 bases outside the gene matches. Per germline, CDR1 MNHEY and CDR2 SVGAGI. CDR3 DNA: TGTGCCAGCAGCACTCTAGCGGGAGTAGCAGAGACCCAGTACTTC. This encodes CASSTLAGVAETQYF.

CDR3 DNA sequence: TGCGCCAGCAGCTTGACCCGAAGTAGCTCCTACGAGCAGTACTTC. Translating gives CASSLTRSSSYEQYF. The genes are TRBV5-1 and TRBJ2-7; the D is unclear. This CDR3 is 15 amino acids long. CDR1 and CDR2 from the germline V gene are SGHRS and YFSETQ. V was cut by 1 base and J by 0 bases, with 11 bases left in between.

The CDR3 loop reads CASSVGSSSYNEQFF. The CDR3 nucleotides read TGTGCCAGCAGTGTCGGGAGCAGCTCCTACAATGAGCAGTTCTTC. The rearrangement links TRBV2 to TRBJ2-1; maybe TRBD2 (6 bases). The V gene lost 4 bases and the J gene lost 0 bases, with 10 bases spanning the gap. CDR3 length: 15 residues. Germline CDR1 SNHLY, CDR2 FYNNEI.

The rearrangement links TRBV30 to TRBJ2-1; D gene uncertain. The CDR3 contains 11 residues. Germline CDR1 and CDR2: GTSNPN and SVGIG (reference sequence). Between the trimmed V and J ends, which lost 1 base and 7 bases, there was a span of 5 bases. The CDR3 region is CAWSAVNEQFF. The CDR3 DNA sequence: TGTGCCTGGAGTGCGGTAAATGAGCAGTTCTTC.

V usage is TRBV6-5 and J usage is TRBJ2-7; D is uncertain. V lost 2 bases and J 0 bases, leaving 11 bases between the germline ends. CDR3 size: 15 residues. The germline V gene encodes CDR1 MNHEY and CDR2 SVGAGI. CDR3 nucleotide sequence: TGTGCCAGCAGTTACAAGTACGGCGGCTCCTACGAGCAGTACTTC. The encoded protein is CASSYKYGGSYEQYF.

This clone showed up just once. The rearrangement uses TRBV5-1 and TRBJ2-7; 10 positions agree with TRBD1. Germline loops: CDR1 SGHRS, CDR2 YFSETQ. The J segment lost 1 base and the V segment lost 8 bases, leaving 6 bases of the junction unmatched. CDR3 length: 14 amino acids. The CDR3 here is CASAGTGASYEQYF. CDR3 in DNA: TGCGCCAGTGCCGGGACAGGGGCTTCCTACGAGCAGTACTTC.

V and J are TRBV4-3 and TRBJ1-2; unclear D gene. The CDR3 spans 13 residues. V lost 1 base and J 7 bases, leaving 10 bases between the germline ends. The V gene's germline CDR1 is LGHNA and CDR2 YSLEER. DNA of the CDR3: TGCGCCAGCAGCCAAGTAGCCCATCGTGGCTACACCTTC. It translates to CASSQVAHRGYTF.

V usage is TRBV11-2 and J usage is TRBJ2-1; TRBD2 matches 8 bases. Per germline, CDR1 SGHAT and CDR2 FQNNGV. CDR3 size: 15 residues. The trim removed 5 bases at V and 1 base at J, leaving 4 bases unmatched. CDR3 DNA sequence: TGTGCCAGCAGCGATAGCGGGACGTCCTACAATGAGCAGTTCTTC. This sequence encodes CASSDSGTSYNEQFF.

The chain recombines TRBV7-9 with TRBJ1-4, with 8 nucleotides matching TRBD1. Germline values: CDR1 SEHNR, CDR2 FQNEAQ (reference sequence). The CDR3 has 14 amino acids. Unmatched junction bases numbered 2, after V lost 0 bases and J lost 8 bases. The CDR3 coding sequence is TGTGCCAGCAGCTTAGCAGGACAGGGCGAAAAACTGTTTTTT. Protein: CASSLAGQGEKLFF.